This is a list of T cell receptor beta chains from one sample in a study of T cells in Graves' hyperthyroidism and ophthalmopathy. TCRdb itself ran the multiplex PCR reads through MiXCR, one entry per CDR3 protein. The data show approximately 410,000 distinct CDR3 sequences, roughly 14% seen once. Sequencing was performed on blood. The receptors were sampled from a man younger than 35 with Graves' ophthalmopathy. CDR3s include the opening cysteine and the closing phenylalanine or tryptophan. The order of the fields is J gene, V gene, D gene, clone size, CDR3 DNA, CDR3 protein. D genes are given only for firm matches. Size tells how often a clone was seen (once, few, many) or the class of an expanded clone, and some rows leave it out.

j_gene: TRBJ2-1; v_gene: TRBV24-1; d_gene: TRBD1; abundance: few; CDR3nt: TGTGCCACCAGTGACACACTGGGACAGGGGAGCAATGAGCAGTTCTTC; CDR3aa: CATSDTLGQGSNEQFF
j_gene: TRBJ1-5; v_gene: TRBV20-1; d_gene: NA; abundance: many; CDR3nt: TGCAGTGCCAAGGGCCCAAATCAGCCCCAGCATTTT; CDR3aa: CSAKGPNQPQHF
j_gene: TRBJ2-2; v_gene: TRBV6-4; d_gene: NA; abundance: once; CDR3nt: TGTGCCAGCAGTCAGGACTGGAACACCGGGGAGCTGTTTTTT; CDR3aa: CASSQDWNTGELFF
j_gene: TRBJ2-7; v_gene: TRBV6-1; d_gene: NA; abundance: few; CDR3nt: TGTGCCAGCAGTGCAGGCGGGGCCCTGTACGAGCAGTACTTC; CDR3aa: CASSAGGALYEQYF
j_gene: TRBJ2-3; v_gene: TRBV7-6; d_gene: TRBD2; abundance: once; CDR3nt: TGTGCCAGCAGCGGTGGATGGACTAGCGGGAGCACAGATACGCAGTATTTT; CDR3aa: CASSGGWTSGSTDTQYF
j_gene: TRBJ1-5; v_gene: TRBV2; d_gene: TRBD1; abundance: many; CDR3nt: TGTGCCAGCAGTCCACAGGGGGTGGGCAATCAGCCCCAGCATTTT; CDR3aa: CASSPQGVGNQPQHF
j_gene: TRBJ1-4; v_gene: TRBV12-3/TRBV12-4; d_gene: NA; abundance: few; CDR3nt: TGTGCCAGCAGTCCCGGGACGGCTAATGAAAAACTGTTTTTT; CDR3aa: CASSPGTANEKLFF
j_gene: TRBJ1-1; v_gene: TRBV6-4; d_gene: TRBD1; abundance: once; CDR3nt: TGTGCCAGCAGAGCGGGACAGGCGAACACTGAAGCTTTCTTT; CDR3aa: CASRAGQANTEAFF
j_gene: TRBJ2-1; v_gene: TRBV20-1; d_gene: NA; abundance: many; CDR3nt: TGCAGTGCTAGAGACCCCTTTGGCAACAGCTACAATGAGCAGTTCTTC; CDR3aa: CSARDPFGNSYNEQFF
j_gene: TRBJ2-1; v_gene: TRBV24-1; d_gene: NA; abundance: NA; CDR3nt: TGTGCCACCAGTGACAAAAACCGGGACATGAACAATGAGCAGTTCTTC; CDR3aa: CATSDKNRDMNNEQFF
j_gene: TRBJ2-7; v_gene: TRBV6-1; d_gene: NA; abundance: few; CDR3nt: TGTGCCAGCAGCCTCGGCGGGTGGAGCCCTTACGAGCAGTACTTC; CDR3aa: CASSLGGWSPYEQYF
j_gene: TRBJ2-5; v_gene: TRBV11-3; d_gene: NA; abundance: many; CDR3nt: TGTGCCAGCAGCTTAGGTACATCAGAGACCCAGTACTTC; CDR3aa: CASSLGTSETQYF
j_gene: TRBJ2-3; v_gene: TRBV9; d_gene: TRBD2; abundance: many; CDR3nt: TGTGCCAGCAGCGAGGACTGGGGGGGGAAGCCCACAGATACGCAGTATTTT; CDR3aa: CASSEDWGGKPTDTQYF
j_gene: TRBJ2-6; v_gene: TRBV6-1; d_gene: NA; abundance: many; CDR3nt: TGTGCCAGCCGGGGGATCTCTGGGGCCAACGTCCTGACTTTC; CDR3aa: CASRGISGANVLTF
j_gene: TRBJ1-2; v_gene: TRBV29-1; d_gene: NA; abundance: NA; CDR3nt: TGCAGCGTTGAGAACAGAAACTATGGCTACACCTTC; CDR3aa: CSVENRNYGYTF
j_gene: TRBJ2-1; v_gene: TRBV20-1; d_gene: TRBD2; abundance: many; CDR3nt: TGCAGTGCTAGACGGGGGACTAGCGGGGGGCTAAAGCAGTTCTTC; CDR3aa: CSARRGTSGGLKQFF
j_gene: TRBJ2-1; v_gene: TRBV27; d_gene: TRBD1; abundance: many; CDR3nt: TGTGCCAGCAGTCAGGGGGCTTACCACTCCTACAATGAGCAGTTCTTC; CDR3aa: CASSQGAYHSYNEQFF
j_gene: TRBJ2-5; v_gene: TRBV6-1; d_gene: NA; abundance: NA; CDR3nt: TGTGCCAGCAGTAGATTAGCGGTTGGGGCTGAGACCCAGTACTTC; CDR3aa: CASSRLAVGAETQYF
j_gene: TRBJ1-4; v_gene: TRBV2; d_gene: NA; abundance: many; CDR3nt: TGTGCCAGCGGCCTACAGGGACTCGGCGAAAAACTGTTTTTT; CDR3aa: CASGLQGLGEKLFF
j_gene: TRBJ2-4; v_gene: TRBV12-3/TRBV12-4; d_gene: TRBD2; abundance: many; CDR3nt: TGTGCCAGCAGTGAATGGGGGGGATCGACCAAAAACATTCAGTACTTC; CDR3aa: CASSEWGGSTKNIQYF
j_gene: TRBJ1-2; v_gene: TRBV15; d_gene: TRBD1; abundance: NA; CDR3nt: TGTGCCACCAGCAGAGATGAGAGGGGGCTTAGGAATGGCTACACCTTC; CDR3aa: CATSRDERGLRNGYTF
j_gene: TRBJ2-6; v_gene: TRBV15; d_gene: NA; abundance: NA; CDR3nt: TGTGCCACCAGCAGAGGGGGGAGTGGGGCCAACGTCCTGACTTTC; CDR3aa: CATSRGGSGANVLTF
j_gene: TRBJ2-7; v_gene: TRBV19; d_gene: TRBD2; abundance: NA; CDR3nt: TGTGCCAGGGGCCCAGCGGGGGGGAACTACGAGCAGTACTTC; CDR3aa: CARGPAGGNYEQYF
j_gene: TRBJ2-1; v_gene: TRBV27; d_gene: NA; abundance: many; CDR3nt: TGTGCCAGCAGTCTGGGACTCCCAACCCAGCATGAGCAGTTCTTC; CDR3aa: CASSLGLPTQHEQFF
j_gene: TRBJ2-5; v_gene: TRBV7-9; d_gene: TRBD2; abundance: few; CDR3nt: TGTGCCAGCAGCTTGGGGACTAGTTGGGAGACCCAGTACTTC; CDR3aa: CASSLGTSWETQYF
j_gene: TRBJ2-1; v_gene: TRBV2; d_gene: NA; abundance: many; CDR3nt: TGTGCCAGCGCCAAGGAGCCTGGCCTGAATGAGCAGTTCTTC; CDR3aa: CASAKEPGLNEQFF
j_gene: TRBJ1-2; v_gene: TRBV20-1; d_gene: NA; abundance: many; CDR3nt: TGCAGTGCTAGAGTGACAGACCCTTACTATGGCTACACCTTC; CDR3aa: CSARVTDPYYGYTF
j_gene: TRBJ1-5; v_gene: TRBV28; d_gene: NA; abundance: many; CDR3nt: TGTGCCAGCAGTTTAGGACGGCTTAATCAGCCCCAGCATTTT; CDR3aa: CASSLGRLNQPQHF
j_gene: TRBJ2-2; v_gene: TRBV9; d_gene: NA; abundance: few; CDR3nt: TGTGCCAGCAGACCCCGCGCAGGGGACACCGGGGAGCTGTTTTTT; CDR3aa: CASRPRAGDTGELFF
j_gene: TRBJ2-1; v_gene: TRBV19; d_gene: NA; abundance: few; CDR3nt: TGTGCCAGTAGTTTGAGTTCGGGCAATGAGCAGTTCTTC; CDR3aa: CASSLSSGNEQFF
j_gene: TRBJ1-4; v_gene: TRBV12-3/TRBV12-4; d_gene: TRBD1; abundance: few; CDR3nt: TGTGCCAGCAGTTGGGGACAGATAAATGAAAAACTGTTTTTT; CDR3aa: CASSWGQINEKLFF
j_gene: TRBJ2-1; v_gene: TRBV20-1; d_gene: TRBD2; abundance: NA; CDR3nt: TGCAGTGCTAAACACGGGACTAGCGGGGTTAGCTCCTACAATGAGCAGTTCTTC; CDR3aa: CSAKHGTSGVSSYNEQFF
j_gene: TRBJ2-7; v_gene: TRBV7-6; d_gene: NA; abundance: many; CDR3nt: TGTGCCAGCAGCTTAATAGGACGCGAGCAGTACTTC; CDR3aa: CASSLIGREQYF
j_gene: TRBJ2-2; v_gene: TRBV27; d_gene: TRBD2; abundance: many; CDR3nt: TGTGCCAGCAGAACTGGACTAGCGGGAGTTACCGGGGAGCTGTTTTTT; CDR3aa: CASRTGLAGVTGELFF
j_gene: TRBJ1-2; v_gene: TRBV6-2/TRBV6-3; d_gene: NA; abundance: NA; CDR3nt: TGTGCCAGCAGACCAGGGGCCCCCAACTATGGCTACACCTTC; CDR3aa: CASRPGAPNYGYTF
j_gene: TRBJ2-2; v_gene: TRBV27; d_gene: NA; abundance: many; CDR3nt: TGTGCCAGCAGTTTCCCTACCGGGGAGCTGTTTTTT; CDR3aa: CASSFPTGELFF
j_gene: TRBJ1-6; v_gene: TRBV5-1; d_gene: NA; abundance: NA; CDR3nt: TGCGCCAGCAGCCGCCAACCAGGGTCTAATTCACCCCTCCACTTT; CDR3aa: CASSRQPGSNSPLHF
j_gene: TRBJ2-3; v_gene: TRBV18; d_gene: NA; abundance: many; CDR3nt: TGTGCCAGCTCACATCTGCAGGGGTTCACAGATACGCAGTATTTT; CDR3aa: CASSHLQGFTDTQYF
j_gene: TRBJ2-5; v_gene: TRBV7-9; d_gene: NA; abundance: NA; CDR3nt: TGTGCCAGCAGCCAGATAGGGGGGGGGAGCGGAGAGACCCAGTACTTC; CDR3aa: CASSQIGGGSGETQYF
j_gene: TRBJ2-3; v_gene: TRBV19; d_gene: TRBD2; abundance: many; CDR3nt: TGTGCCAGTAGTATGGTCTTTCTAGCGGGAGTCGCAGATACGCAGTATTTT; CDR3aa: CASSMVFLAGVADTQYF
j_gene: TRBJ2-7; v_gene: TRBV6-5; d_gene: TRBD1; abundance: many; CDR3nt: TGTGCCAGCAGTTACCTCGGACAGGGCGGGCCCTCCTACGAGCAGTACTTC; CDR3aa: CASSYLGQGGPSYEQYF
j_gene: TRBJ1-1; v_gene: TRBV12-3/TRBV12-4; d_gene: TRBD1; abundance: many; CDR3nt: TGTGCCAGCAGTCGACAGGGGTCAGTCTCTGAAGCTTTCTTT; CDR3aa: CASSRQGSVSEAFF
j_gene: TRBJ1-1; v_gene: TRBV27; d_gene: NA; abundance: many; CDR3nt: TGTGCCAGCAGTTTAGTGGCCCCCTTTGCAGGGGCGACCACTGAAGCTTTCTTT; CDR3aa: CASSLVAPFAGATTEAFF
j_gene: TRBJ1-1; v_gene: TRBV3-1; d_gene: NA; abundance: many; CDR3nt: TGTGCCAGCAGCCAAGAGGGGCGCGGAGCTTTCTTT; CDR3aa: CASSQEGRGAFF
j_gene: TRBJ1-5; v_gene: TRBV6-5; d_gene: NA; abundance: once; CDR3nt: TGTGCCAGCAGAGACTCCGGGGTTCAGCCCCAGCATTTT; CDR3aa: CASRDSGVQPQHF
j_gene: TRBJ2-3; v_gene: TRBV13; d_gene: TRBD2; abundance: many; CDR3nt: TGTGCCAGCAGCCCAGCACTAGCGGGAGACTCAGATACGCAGTATTTT; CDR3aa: CASSPALAGDSDTQYF
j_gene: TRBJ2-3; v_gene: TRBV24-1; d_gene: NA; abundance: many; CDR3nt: TGTGCCACCAGTGACAAGGGGCCTTACCTTAGGGATACGCAGTATTTT; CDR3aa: CATSDKGPYLRDTQYF
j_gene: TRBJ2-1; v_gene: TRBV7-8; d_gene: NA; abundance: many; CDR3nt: TGTGCCAGCGGAGGGTCCGTCAATGAGCAGTTCTTC; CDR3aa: CASGGSVNEQFF
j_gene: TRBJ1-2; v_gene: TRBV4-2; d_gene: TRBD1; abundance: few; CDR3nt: TGTGCCAGCAGCCGAAACAGGGGGCTAATCGATGGCTACACCTTC; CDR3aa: CASSRNRGLIDGYTF